The table lists the clone carrying this TCR beta chain with a count of one. The antigen is undetermined. Trimming removed 5 bases at V and 1 base at J, with 18 bases between. Germline V gene lookup returns CDR1 SGHVS and CDR2 FQNEAQ. This CDR3 contains 17 residues. Whereas donors were nominally healthy upon sampling, unrecorded immune exposures were probable. With 60 Vbeta and 13 Jbeta primers, the PCR was carried out. Generated by immunoSEQ multiplex PCR, the TCRdb table keeps only in-frame clones and is missing some. The sample has around 190,000 clones; around 86% are singletons. This sample stems from a study of cytomegalovirus exposure and HLA in healthy donors. Broader study findings: As a later analysis showed, a missense DCLRE1C variant was linked to trimming of TCR beta V- and J-genes. Upon later analysis, TCR association rates were observed to vary by HLA locus, being highest for DRB1 and lowest for HLA-C.

The sample taken for sequencing was PBMCs. This receptor was taken from a woman aged 18-35 years in good health and CMV-seronegative. This chain uses TRBV7-8 with TRBJ1-3; possible D gene TRBD1, 5 bases. The CDR3 coding sequence is TGTGCCAGCAGCACCAGCCGTAGGAAGGGGTCTGGAAACACCATATATTTT. Translation gives CASSTSRRKGSGNTIYF.